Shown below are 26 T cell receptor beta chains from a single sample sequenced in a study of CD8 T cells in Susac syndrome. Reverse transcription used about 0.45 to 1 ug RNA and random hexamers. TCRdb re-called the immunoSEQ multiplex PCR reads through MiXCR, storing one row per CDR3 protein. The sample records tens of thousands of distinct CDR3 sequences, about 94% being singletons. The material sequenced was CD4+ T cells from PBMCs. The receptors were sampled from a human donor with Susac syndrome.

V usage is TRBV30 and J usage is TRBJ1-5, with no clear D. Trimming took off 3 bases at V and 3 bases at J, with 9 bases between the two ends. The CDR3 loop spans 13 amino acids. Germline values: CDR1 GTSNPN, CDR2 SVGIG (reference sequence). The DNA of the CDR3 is TGTGCCTGGAGCCAAACCTTCAATCAGCCCCAGCATTTT. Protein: CAWSQTFNQPQHF.

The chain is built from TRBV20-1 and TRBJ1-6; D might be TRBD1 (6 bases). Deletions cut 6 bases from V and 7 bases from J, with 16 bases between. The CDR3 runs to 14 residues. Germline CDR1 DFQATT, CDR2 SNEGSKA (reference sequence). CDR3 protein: CSATWDTGNSPLHF. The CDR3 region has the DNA TGCAGTGCCACGTGGGACACGGGGAATTCACCCCTCCACTTT.

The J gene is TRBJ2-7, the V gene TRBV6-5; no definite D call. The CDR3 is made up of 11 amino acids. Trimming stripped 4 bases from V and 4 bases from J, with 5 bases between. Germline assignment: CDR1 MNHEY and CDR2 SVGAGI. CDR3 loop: CASSLNYEQYF. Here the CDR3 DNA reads TGTGCCAGCAGTTTAAATTACGAGCAGTACTTC.

The chain's CDR3 is CASSQGFAGGNEQYF. CDR3 bases: TGTGCCAGCAGCCAAGGGTTCGCAGGGGGCAACGAGCAGTACTTC. V gene TRBV3-1 combines with J gene TRBJ2-7, with 8 bases identical to TRBD1. The CDR3 covers 15 residues. Germline CDR1 is LGHDT and CDR2 is YNNKEL (reference sequence). Trimming removed 1 base from V and 5 bases from J; junction bases left unmatched: 7.

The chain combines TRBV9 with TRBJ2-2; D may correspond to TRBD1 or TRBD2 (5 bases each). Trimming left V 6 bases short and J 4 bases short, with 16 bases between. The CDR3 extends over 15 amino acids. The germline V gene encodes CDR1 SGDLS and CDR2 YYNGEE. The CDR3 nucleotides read TGTGCCAGCACCGTGGGGACCGTTGGCACCGGGGAGCTGTTTTTT. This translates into CASTVGTVGTGELFF.

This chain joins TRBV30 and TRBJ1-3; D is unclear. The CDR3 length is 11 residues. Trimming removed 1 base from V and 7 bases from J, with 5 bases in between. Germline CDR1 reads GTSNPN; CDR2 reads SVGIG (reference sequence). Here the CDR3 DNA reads TGTGCCTGGAGTGGGTTGAACACCATATATTTT. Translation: CAWSGLNTIYF.

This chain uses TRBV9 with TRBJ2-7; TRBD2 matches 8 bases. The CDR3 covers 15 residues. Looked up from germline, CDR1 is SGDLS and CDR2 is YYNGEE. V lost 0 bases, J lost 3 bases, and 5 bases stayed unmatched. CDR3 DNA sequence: TGTGCCAGCAGCGTAGAGGCGGGGGGTTACTACGAGCAGTACTTC. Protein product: CASSVEAGGYYEQYF.

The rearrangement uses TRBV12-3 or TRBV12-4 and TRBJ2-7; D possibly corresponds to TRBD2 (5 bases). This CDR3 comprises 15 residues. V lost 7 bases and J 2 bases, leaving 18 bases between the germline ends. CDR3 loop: CASTVSGLRAYEQYF. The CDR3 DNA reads TGTGCCAGCACCGTATCCGGGCTGAGGGCCTACGAGCAGTACTTC.

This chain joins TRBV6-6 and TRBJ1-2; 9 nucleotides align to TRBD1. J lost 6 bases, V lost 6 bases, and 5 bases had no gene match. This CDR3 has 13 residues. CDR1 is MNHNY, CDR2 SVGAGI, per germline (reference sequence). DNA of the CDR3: TGTGCCAGCAGAAAGGACAGGGGAAATGGCTACACCTTC. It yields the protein CASRKDRGNGYTF.

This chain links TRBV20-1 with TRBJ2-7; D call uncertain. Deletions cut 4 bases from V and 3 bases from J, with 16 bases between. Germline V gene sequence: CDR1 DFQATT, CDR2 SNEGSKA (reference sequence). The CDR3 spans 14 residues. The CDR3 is CSAKSPISLYEQYF. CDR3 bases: TGCAGTGCTAAATCTCCCATCTCCCTCTACGAGCAGTACTTC.

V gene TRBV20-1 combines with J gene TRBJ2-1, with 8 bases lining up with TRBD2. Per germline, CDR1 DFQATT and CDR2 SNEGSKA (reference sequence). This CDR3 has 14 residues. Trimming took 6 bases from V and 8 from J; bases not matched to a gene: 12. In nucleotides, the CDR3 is TGCAGTGCCTCGGGGGGGCCTCTGAGCCATGAGCAGTTCTTC. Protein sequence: CSASGGPLSHEQFF.

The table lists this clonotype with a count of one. CDR3 in amino acids: CASSRGGAILSDGYTF. DNA for the CDR3: TGTGCCAGCAGTCGCGGCGGGGCTATTCTGTCTGATGGCTACACCTTC. This chain links TRBV28 with TRBJ1-2; D possibly corresponds to TRBD1 (5 bases). The germline CDR1 and CDR2 sequences are MDHEN and SYDVKM. The CDR3 is 16 amino acids. Trimming pared 5 bases from V and 6 bases from J, leaving 22 bases between.

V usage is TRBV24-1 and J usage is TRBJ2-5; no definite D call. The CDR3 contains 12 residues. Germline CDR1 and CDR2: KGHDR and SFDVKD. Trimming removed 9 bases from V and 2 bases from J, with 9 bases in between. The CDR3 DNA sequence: TGTGCCACCGTCCGGCGGCAAGAGACCCAGTACTTC. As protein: CATVRRQETQYF.

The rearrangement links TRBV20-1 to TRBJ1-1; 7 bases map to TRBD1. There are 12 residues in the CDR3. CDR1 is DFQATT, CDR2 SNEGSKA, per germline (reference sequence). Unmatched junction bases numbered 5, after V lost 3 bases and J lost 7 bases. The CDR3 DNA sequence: TGCAGTGCTAGGGGGACAGAATATGAAGCTTTCTTT. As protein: CSARGTEYEAFF.

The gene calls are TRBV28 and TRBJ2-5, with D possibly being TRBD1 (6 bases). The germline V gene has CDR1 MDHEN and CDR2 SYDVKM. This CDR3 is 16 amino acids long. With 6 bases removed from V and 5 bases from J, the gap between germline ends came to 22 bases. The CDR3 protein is CASSQTQGSSGETQYF. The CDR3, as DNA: TGTGCCAGCAGCCAAACACAGGGATCCTCGGGGGAGACCCAGTACTTC.

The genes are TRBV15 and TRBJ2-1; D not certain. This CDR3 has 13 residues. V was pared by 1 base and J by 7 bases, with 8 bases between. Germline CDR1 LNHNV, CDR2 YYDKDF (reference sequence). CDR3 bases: TGTGCCACCAGCAGAGGGGCACCTAATGAGCAGTTCTTC. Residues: CATSRGAPNEQFF.

As DNA, the CDR3 is TGTGCCAGCAGTTTTAGGAGGACTAATGAAAAACTGTTTTTT. Amino acids: CASSFRRTNEKLFF. The V and J genes are TRBV28 and TRBJ1-4; D gene ambiguous. Germline V lookup: CDR1 MDHEN, CDR2 SYDVKM. The CDR3 has 14 amino acids. The V end lost 3 bases, the J end lost 2 bases, and 7 bases lay between the germline ends.

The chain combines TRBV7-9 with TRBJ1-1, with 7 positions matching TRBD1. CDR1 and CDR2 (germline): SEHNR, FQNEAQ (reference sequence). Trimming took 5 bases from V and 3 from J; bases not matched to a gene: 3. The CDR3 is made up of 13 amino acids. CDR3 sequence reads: CASSLGQHTEAFF. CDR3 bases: TGTGCCAGCAGCCTGGGACAGCACACTGAAGCTTTCTTT.

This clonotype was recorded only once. As DNA, the CDR3 is TGTGCCAGCAGGCGAGCGGGACGCAGTTACGAGCAGTACTTC. Its protein is CASRRAGRSYEQYF. The chain has TRBV6-2 or TRBV6-3 and TRBJ2-7, with TRBD2 matching over 7 bases. CDR1 is MNHEY and CDR2 is SVGEGT in the germline V gene. This CDR3 is built from 14 residues. With V trimmed by 6 bases and J by 4 bases, 9 bases remained unmatched.

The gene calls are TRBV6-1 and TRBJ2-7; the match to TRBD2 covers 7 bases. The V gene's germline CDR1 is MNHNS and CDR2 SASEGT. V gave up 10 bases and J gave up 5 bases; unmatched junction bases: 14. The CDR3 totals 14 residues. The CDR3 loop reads CAISRSGVSHEQYF. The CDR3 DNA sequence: TGTGCCATTTCGAGGAGCGGGGTATCCCACGAGCAGTACTTC.

Here the CDR3 DNA reads TGTGCCAGCAGTGTAAATAGCCACGATACGCAGTATTTT. It specifies CASSVNSHDTQYF. The V call is TRBV25-1, the J call TRBJ2-3; the D is unclear. CDR3 length equals 13 residues. Per the germline V gene, CDR1 is MGHDK and CDR2 is SYGVNS. V dropped 4 bases and J dropped 6 bases, with 11 bases sitting between them.

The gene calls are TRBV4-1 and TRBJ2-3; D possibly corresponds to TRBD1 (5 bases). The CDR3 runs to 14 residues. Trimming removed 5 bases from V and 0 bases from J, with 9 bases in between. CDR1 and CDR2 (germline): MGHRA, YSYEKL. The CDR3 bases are TGCGCCAGCAGCTACCCAGGGAGCACAGATACGCAGTATTTT. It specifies CASSYPGSTDTQYF.

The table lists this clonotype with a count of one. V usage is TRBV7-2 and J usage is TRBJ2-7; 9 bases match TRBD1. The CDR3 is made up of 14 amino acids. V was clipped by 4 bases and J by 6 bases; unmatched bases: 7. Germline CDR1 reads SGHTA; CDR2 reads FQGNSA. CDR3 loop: CASSWDRVQGEQYF. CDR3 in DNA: TGTGCCAGCAGCTGGGACAGGGTTCAGGGCGAGCAGTACTTC.

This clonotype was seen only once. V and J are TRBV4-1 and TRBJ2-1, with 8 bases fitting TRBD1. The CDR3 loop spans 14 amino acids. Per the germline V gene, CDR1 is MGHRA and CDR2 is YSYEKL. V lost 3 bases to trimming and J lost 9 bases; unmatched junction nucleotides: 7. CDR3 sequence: CASSHLQGVGEQFF. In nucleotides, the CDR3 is TGCGCCAGCAGCCACCTACAGGGGGTGGGTGAGCAGTTCTTC.

CDR3 sequence (DNA): TGTGCCAGCAATCCTTGGTTAGGGGGCGAAAGGACTGAAGCTTTCTTT. This sequence encodes CASNPWLGGERTEAFF. The rearrangement joins TRBV12-3 or TRBV12-4 to TRBJ1-1, with 7 bases identical to TRBD1. After removal of 7 bases from V and 5 bases from J, the junction contained 16 bases not matched to a gene. The CDR3 is made up of 16 amino acids.

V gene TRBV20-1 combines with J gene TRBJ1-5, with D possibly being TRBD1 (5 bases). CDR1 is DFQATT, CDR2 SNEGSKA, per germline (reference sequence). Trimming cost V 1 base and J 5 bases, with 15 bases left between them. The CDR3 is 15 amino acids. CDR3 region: CSARVYGTGDQPQHF. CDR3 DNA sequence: TGCAGTGCTAGAGTGTATGGGACCGGAGATCAGCCCCAGCATTTT.